These T cell receptor beta chains were read from a single sample in a study of regulatory T cells in long-lasting Graves disease. Each CDR3 protein gets one entry after TCRdb re-called the multiplex PCR reads with MiXCR. The sample has 700,000 or so distinct CDR3 sequences; about 30% are singletons. The material was peripheral blood mononuclear cells (PBMCs), obtained when the disease was refractory, from a patient treated with antithyroid drugs. The receptors come from a female donor with Graves disease. Each CDR3 is given with its conserved first and last residue. Fields, in order: J gene, V gene, clone size, D gene, CDR3 protein, CDR3 DNA. D genes are given only for firm matches. Only some rows state a clone size, as once, few, many or a class for expanded clones.

J gene: TRBJ2-7
V gene: TRBV30
clone size: once
D gene: TRBD2
CDR3 protein: CAWSEAGVSEQYF
CDR3 DNA: TGTGCCTGGAGTGAAGCGGGAGTTTCCGAGCAGTACTTC

J gene: TRBJ1-5
V gene: TRBV12-3/TRBV12-4
clone size: many
D gene: .
CDR3 protein: CASSLDAGNNQPQHF
CDR3 DNA: TGTGCCAGCAGTTTAGACGCAGGGAACAATCAGCCCCAGCATTTT

J gene: TRBJ1-2
V gene: TRBV6-5
clone size: few
D gene: .
CDR3 protein: CASSYNRDGLSGYTF
CDR3 DNA: TGTGCCAGCAGTTACAACAGGGATGGATTGAGTGGCTACACCTTC

J gene: TRBJ1-2
V gene: TRBV4-1
clone size: .
D gene: .
CDR3 protein: CASSQEIARYGYTF
CDR3 DNA: TGCGCCAGCAGCCAAGAAATCGCCCGGTATGGCTACACCTTC

J gene: TRBJ1-1
V gene: TRBV7-8
clone size: .
D gene: .
CDR3 protein: CASSFVNQPEAFF
CDR3 DNA: TGTGCCAGCAGCTTCGTGAATCAGCCTGAAGCTTTCTTT

J gene: TRBJ1-2
V gene: TRBV28
clone size: .
D gene: TRBD1
CDR3 protein: CASSPAGTGEYGYTF
CDR3 DNA: TGTGCCAGCAGTCCTGCCGGGACAGGTGAATATGGCTACACCTTC

J gene: TRBJ1-1
V gene: TRBV12-5
clone size: .
D gene: .
CDR3 protein: CASALGWASEAFF
CDR3 DNA: TGTGCTAGTGCCCTAGGGTGGGCATCTGAAGCTTTCTTT

J gene: TRBJ2-7
V gene: TRBV4-2
clone size: .
D gene: .
CDR3 protein: CASSQGVREQYF
CDR3 DNA: TGTGCCAGCAGCCAAGGCGTGCGCGAGCAGTACTTC

J gene: TRBJ1-5
V gene: TRBV15
clone size: .
D gene: .
CDR3 protein: CATSTRPRLISQPQHF
CDR3 DNA: TGTGCCACCAGCACACGGCCCCGACTAATCAGTCAGCCCCAGCATTTT

J gene: TRBJ2-3
V gene: TRBV7-2
clone size: .
D gene: .
CDR3 protein: CASSLVGSGDTQYF
CDR3 DNA: TGTGCCAGCAGCTTAGTTGGCAGTGGGGATACGCAGTATTTT

J gene: TRBJ1-1
V gene: TRBV11-3
clone size: .
D gene: .
CDR3 protein: CASSAGTLVNTEAFF
CDR3 DNA: TGTGCCAGCAGCGCAGGGACGCTGGTGAACACTGAAGCTTTCTTT

J gene: TRBJ1-5
V gene: TRBV28
clone size: many
D gene: .
CDR3 protein: CASSQGGGHQPQHF
CDR3 DNA: TGTGCCAGCAGTCAGGGCGGGGGGCATCAGCCCCAGCATTTT

J gene: TRBJ1-3
V gene: TRBV12-3/TRBV12-4
clone size: .
D gene: .
CDR3 protein: CASSLQIRNTIYF
CDR3 DNA: TGTGCCAGCAGTCTACAGATCCGAAACACCATATATTTT

J gene: TRBJ1-1
V gene: TRBV5-1
clone size: .
D gene: TRBD1
CDR3 protein: CASKGLQGTGGTEAFF
CDR3 DNA: TGCGCCAGCAAAGGATTGCAAGGGACAGGGGGGACTGAAGCTTTCTTT

J gene: TRBJ2-5
V gene: TRBV7-3
clone size: .
D gene: TRBD2
CDR3 protein: CASSIGLAEQETQYF
CDR3 DNA: TGTGCCAGCAGCATCGGACTAGCGGAACAAGAGACCCAGTACTTC

J gene: TRBJ2-1
V gene: TRBV20-1
clone size: .
D gene: TRBD2
CDR3 protein: CSASWASGSYNEQFF
CDR3 DNA: TGCAGTGCTAGTTGGGCTAGCGGATCCTACAATGAGCAGTTCTTC

J gene: TRBJ1-2
V gene: TRBV5-1
clone size: .
D gene: .
CDR3 protein: CASSLDPIMYGYTF
CDR3 DNA: TGCGCCAGCAGCTTAGACCCAATAATGTATGGCTACACCTTC